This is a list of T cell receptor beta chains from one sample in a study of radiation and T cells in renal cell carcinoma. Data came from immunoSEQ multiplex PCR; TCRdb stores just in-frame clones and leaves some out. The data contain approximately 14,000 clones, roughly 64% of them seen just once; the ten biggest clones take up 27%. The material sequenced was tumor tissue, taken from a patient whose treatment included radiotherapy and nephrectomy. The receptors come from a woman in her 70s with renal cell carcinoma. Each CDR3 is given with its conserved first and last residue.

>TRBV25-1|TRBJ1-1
CASSETGANTEAFF
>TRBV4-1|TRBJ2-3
CASSQEAGNTDTQYF
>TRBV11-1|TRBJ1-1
CASSNTIWGARNTEAFF
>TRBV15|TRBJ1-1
CATSRNKTGTEAFF
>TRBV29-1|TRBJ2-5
CSVEVLGTTVETQYF
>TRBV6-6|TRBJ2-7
CASIGTGSFYEQYF
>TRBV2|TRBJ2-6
CAIRVGDSGANVLTF
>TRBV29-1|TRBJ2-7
CSVLRVDSYEQYF
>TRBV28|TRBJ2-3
CASSLTSGTPSTDTQYF
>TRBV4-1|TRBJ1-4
CASRGQGLGEKLFF
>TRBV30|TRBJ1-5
CAWYIRDRGPRGQPQHF
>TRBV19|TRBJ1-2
CASSWEARANYGYTF
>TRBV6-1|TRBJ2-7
CASSEGTGGYEQYF
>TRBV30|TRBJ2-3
CAWSVQGSGGLTGDTQYF
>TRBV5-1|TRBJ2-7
CASSLAQSGVPYEQYF
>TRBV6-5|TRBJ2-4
CASSVRRRDIQYF
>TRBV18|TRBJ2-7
CASSSTGRTGEGKNEQYF
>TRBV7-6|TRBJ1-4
CASSRGGFANEKLFF
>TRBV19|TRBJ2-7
CASTPTSGRASSEQYF
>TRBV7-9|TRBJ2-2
CASTSTLGGPTGELFF
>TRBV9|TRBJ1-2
CASSVGTGKGGYTF
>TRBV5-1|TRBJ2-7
CASSLARGLAGGYEQYF
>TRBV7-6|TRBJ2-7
CASSLFPSGPYEQYF
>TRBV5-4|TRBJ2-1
CASSTSGRAHNEQFF
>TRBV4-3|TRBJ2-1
CASSPGTSGYNEQFF
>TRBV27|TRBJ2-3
CASSSPSGGGTDTQYF
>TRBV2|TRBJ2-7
CASMGGQGPYEQYF
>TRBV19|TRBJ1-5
CASSQTPGGNQPQHF
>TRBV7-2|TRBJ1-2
CASSLFGQGLYGYTF
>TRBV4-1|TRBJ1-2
CASSQDRASGYTF
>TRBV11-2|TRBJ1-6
CASSLMGGHNSPLHF
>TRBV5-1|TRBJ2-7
CASSLDPGGGSSSYEQYF
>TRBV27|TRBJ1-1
CASSRPGGTEAFF
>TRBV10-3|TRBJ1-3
CAITGGGNTIYF
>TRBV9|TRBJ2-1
CASSVGAGHSYNEQFF
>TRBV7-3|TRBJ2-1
CASSFTLTGLLNEQFF
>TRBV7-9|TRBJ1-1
CASSLGQDREAFF
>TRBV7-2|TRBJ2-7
CASSPDRYEQYF
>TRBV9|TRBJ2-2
CASSVEVGLNTGELFF
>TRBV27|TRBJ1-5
CASSLSRLNQPQHF
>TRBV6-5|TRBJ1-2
CASRQKGGLDYGYTF
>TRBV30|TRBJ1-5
CAWTPSRVRNQPQHF
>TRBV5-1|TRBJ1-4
CASSTGQGVANEKLFF
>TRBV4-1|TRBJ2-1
CASSQERHNEQFF
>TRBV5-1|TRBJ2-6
CASRDTGANVLTF
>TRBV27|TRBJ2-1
CASKRAGGHNEQFF
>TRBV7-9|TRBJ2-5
CASSPAGRETQYF
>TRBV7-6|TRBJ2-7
CASSPGDEQYF
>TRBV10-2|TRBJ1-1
CASSSPPDRENTEAFF
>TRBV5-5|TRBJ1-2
CASSHALQDDYGYTF
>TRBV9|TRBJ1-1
CASSEQGYQDTEAFF
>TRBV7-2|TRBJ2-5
CASSFVAGGTPETQYF
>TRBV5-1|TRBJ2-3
CASSQTSGRGDTQYF
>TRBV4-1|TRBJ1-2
CASSQSNVGAPNYGYTF